Presented here are 24 T cell receptor beta chains from one specimen sequenced in a study of blood T cell repertoires in COVID-19. The repertoire was sequenced with immunoSEQ multiplex PCR; TCRdb's copy has only in-frame clones and lacks some. The repertoire holds 250,000 to 300,000 clones, 75% to 95% seen once, with 1% to 1.3% in the top ten. Material for sequencing was PBMCs or T cells enriched from blood (not recorded which). These receptors all stem from a woman in her 30s who had recovered from COVID-19.

V is TRBV6-5 and J is TRBJ1-1, with 8 nucleotides matching TRBD1. CDR1 is MNHEY, CDR2 SVGAGI, per germline. This CDR3 is built from 16 residues. V was pared by 4 bases and J by 5 bases, with 12 bases of the junction left unmatched. This chain's CDR3 is CASSSWTGSLITEAFF. The DNA of the CDR3 is TGTGCCAGCAGTTCCTGGACAGGGAGTCTCATTACTGAAGCTTTCTTT.

The chain links TRBV5-4 to TRBJ2-1; the D gene is possibly TRBD2 (6 bases). This CDR3 comprises 16 residues. Trimming removed 0 bases from V and 3 bases from J, with 13 bases in between. CDR1 is SGHNT and CDR2 is YYREEE in the germline V gene (reference sequence). CDR3 sequence reads: CASSLVGGAIYNEQFF. For the CDR3, the DNA is TGTGCCAGCAGCTTGGTCGGGGGAGCGATCTACAATGAGCAGTTCTTC.

The CDR3: CASSFTDNEQFF. In DNA form, the CDR3 reads TGTGCCAGCAGCTTTACAGATAATGAGCAGTTCTTC. V is TRBV11-2 and J is TRBJ2-1; D is undetermined. Germline loops: CDR1 SGHAT, CDR2 FQNNGV. There are 12 residues in the CDR3. V lost 3 bases and J lost 7, with 7 bases in between.

The gene calls are TRBV6-5 and TRBJ2-5; 7 bases align to TRBD1. Looked up from germline, CDR1 is MNHEY and CDR2 is SVGAGI. The V gene end was trimmed by 4 bases and the J gene end by 5 bases; junction bases not matched to a gene: 10. The CDR3 sequence is 15 residues long. CDR3 DNA: TGTGCCAGCAGTTCCCGGGGAACAGGGGAGGAGACCCAGTACTTC. This gives the protein CASSSRGTGEETQYF.

The CDR3 DNA reads TGTGCCAGTAGTATAGCGGGAGTGGGCCTCAATGAGCAGTTCTTC. Protein product: CASSIAGVGLNEQFF. This chain links TRBV19 with TRBJ2-1, with TRBD2 as a possible D gene (6 bases). V lost 1 base and J lost 6, with 13 bases in between. CDR3 size: 15 residues. Per the germline V gene, CDR1 is LNHDA and CDR2 is SQIVND (reference sequence).

As concerns this clone: Additional DNA sequences in this sample encode the identical CDR3. The chain joins TRBV18 to TRBJ2-7; a possible D gene is TRBD1 (6 bases). The CDR3 is made up of 15 amino acids. Germline V gives CDR1 KGHSH, CDR2 LQKENI. Trimming left V 2 bases short and J 3 bases short, with 14 bases between. Here the CDR3 reads CASSPTGTSVYEQYF. The CDR3 bases are TGTGCCAGCTCACCAACCGGGACATCAGTCTACGAGCAGTACTTC.

This CDR3 reads CASSDGTGSNEQYF. The CDR3 DNA is TGTGCCAGCAGTGACGGGACAGGGTCCAACGAGCAGTACTTC. The chain uses TRBV2 and TRBJ2-7; 9 bases agree with TRBD1. Per the germline V gene, CDR1 is SNHLY and CDR2 is FYNNEI. This CDR3 is 14 amino acids long. Trimming took 3 bases from V and 5 from J; bases not matched to a gene: 5.

This chain connects TRBV7-2 to TRBJ1-4; 7 bases align to TRBD1. Losses at the gene ends were 1 base for V and 6 bases for J; bases not matched to a gene: 2. CDR1 is SGHTA, CDR2 FQGNSA, per germline. CDR3 size: 14 residues. As DNA, the CDR3 is TGTGCCAGCAGCTTAGACAGGGGTTATGAAAAACTGTTTTTT. Protein product: CASSLDRGYEKLFF. Full variable domain (outside the CDR3, taken from reference TRBV7-2 and TRBJ1-4): GAGVSQSPSNKVTEKGKDVELRCDPISGHTALYWYRQSLGQGLEFLIYFQGNSAPDKSGLPSDRFSAERTGGSVSTLTIQRTQQEDSAVYLCASSLDRGYEKLFFGSGTQLSVL.

This clone came up once. This rearrangement joins TRBV7-2 to TRBJ1-2, with no clear D. The germline V gene has CDR1 SGHTA and CDR2 FQGNSA. The V gene lost 5 bases and the J gene lost 2 bases, with 3 bases spanning the gap. This CDR3 is built from 11 residues. The CDR3 nucleotides are TGTGCCAGCAGCCTAAACTATGGCTACACCTTC. Translating it yields CASSLNYGYTF.

V gene TRBV19 combines with J gene TRBJ2-7, with a tentative D call TRBD2 (5 bases). The V gene's germline CDR1 is LNHDA and CDR2 SQIVND (reference sequence). Trimming left V 5 bases short and J 3 bases short, with 11 bases between. The CDR3 contains 13 residues. CDR3 protein: CASSVGEGYEQYF. CDR3 coding DNA: TGTGCCAGTAGTGTGGGAGAGGGCTACGAGCAGTACTTC.

This chain connects TRBV24-1 to TRBJ2-7; unclear D gene. Looked up from germline, CDR1 is KGHDR and CDR2 is SFDVKD. The CDR3 covers 13 residues. The V end lost 9 bases, the J end lost 3 bases, and 14 bases lay between the germline ends. The CDR3 bases are TGTGCCACCGAAGATCCGGTTGACTACGAGCAGTACTTC. Amino acids: CATEDPVDYEQYF.

In its sample, this clone was seen a few times. This sequence joins TRBV7-8 and TRBJ1-3; TRBD1 matches 10 bases. The V and J ends lost 4 bases and 0 bases, in that order; junction bases with no gene match: 6. Germline-derived CDR1 and CDR2 are SGHVS and FQNEAQ. The CDR3 has 17 residues. Here the CDR3 reads CASSYRTGGASGNTIYF. The CDR3 DNA is TGTGCCAGCAGCTATCGGACAGGGGGAGCCTCTGGAAACACCATATATTTT. Combining the CDR3 with reference TRBV7-8 and TRBJ1-3 gives the whole variable domain GAGVSQSPRYKVAKRGQDVALRCDPISGHVSLFWYQQALGQGPEFLTYFQNEAQLDKSGLPSDRFFAERPEGSVSTLKIQRTQQEDSAVYLCASSYRTGGASGNTIYFGEGSWLTVV.

The V and J genes are TRBV3-1 (or the pseudogene TRBV3-2) and TRBJ2-1; possibly TRBD2 for D (8 bases). The germline V gene has CDR1 LGHDT and CDR2 YNNKEL (reference sequence). This CDR3 comprises 16 residues. Trimming removed 4 bases from V and 6 bases from J, with 19 bases in between. The CDR3 sequence is CASSLIAGKGANEQFF. The CDR3 DNA follows: TGTGCCAGCAGCCTCATAGCGGGGAAGGGGGCCAATGAGCAGTTCTTC.

V gene TRBV5-1 combines with J gene TRBJ2-1, with 11 bases identical to TRBD2. Losses at the gene ends were 1 base for V and 3 bases for J; bases not matched to a gene: 9. There are 18 residues in the CDR3. From germline, CDR1 is SGHRS and CDR2 YFSETQ. Written as DNA, the CDR3 is TGCGCCAGCAGCTTGATGACTAGCGGGATTGACGGCTACAATGAGCAGTTCTTC. This encodes CASSLMTSGIDGYNEQFF.

On this clone itself: This sample also contains other DNA sequences that code for the same CDR3. This chain joins TRBV18 and TRBJ2-3; TRBD1 matches 7 bases. V lost 3 bases and J lost 1; bases outside the gene matches: 4. Germline CDR1 reads KGHSH; CDR2 reads LQKENI. This CDR3 has 15 amino acids. The DNA for the CDR3 is TGTGCCAGCTCACCGGGCACAGGGGGCACAGATACGCAGTATTTT. Amino acids: CASSPGTGGTDTQYF.

The V and J genes are TRBV29-1 and TRBJ2-3, with 8 bases lining up with TRBD1. Germline assignment: CDR1 SQVTM and CDR2 ANQGSEA. With 8 bases clipped from V and 2 bases from J, the junction kept 6 bases outside the gene matches. This CDR3 spans 13 amino acids. CDR3 nucleotides: TGCAGCTCTCGGACAGGGAACACAGATACGCAGTATTTT. It specifies CSSRTGNTDTQYF.

This clone was seen a single time. This rearrangement joins TRBV19 to TRBJ1-2; D call uncertain. The CDR3 runs 15 residues. CDR1 LNHDA and CDR2 SQIVND come from the germline V gene (reference sequence). The V and J ends lost 5 bases and 6 bases respectively, with 19 bases between them. CDR3 sequence (DNA): TGTGCCAGTAGTGCGACACCGTTTACCCCGAATGGCTACACCTTC. It translates to CASSATPFTPNGYTF.

V usage is TRBV13 and J usage is TRBJ2-4; 7 positions match TRBD2. The CDR3 totals 17 residues. The trim removed 4 bases at V and 4 bases at J, leaving 13 bases unmatched. CDR1 is PRHDT and CDR2 is FYEKMQ in the germline V gene (reference sequence). CDR3 sequence: CASSSPSGEPDKNIQYF. CDR3 sequence (DNA): TGTGCCAGCAGCTCTCCGAGCGGGGAACCGGATAAAAACATTCAGTACTTC.

V is TRBV30 and J is TRBJ2-1; D is ambiguous. CDR3 length equals 11 residues. CDR1 and CDR2 from the germline V gene are GTSNPN and SVGIG (reference sequence). Trimming stripped 4 bases from V and 10 bases from J, with 11 bases between. The CDR3 sequence: CAWNLQQEQFF. The DNA of the CDR3 is TGTGCCTGGAACCTCCAACAAGAGCAGTTCTTC.

The chain uses TRBV3-1 (or the pseudogene TRBV3-2) and TRBJ2-1, with 16 bases that match TRBD2. The CDR3 is 16 amino acids. CDR1 and CDR2 from the germline V gene are LGHDT and YNNKEL (reference sequence). The V and J ends lost 2 bases and 12 bases, in that order; junction bases with no gene match: 7. The CDR3 coding sequence is TGTGCCAGCAGCCAACCACCGGGACTAGCGGGAGGGCTGCAGTTCTTC. Translated: CASSQPPGLAGGLQFF.

The chain couples TRBV25-1 to TRBJ2-7, with D possibly being TRBD2 (5 bases). Trimming removed 1 base from V and 3 bases from J, with 13 bases in between. CDR3 length: 15 residues. Germline values: CDR1 MGHDK, CDR2 SYGVNS. In DNA, the CDR3 is TGTGCCAGCAGTGAATCCCGTTCGGGGTACTACGAGCAGTACTTC. This gives the protein CASSESRSGYYEQYF.

The chain employs TRBV5-4 and TRBJ1-6; TRBD1 might be the D (6 bases). V gave up 2 bases and J gave up 8 bases, with 11 bases separating them. CDR1 is SGHNT, CDR2 YYREEE, per germline (reference sequence). This CDR3 spans 14 amino acids. The CDR3 spells CASSLNRVDSPLHF. DNA for the CDR3: TGTGCCAGCAGCTTAAACAGGGTGGATTCACCCCTCCACTTT.

The rearrangement joins TRBV18 to TRBJ2-7, with 9 nucleotides matching TRBD2. V lost 1 base and J lost 1; bases outside the gene matches: 2. The CDR3 contains 15 residues. In germline, CDR1 is KGHSH, CDR2 LQKENI. The CDR3: CASSPRLAESYEQYF. The DNA of the CDR3 is TGTGCCAGCTCACCACGACTAGCGGAATCCTACGAGCAGTACTTC.

The chain joins TRBV19 to TRBJ2-3; TRBD2 agrees at 10 bases. The junction had 8 bases not matched to a gene; V was cut back by 6 bases and J by 2 bases. Germline V gene lookup returns CDR1 LNHDA and CDR2 SQIVND (reference sequence). CDR3 length equals 16 residues. For the CDR3, the DNA is TGTGCCAGTAGGAGAACTAGCGGGGAGATCACAGATACGCAGTATTTT. Amino acids: CASRRTSGEITDTQYF.